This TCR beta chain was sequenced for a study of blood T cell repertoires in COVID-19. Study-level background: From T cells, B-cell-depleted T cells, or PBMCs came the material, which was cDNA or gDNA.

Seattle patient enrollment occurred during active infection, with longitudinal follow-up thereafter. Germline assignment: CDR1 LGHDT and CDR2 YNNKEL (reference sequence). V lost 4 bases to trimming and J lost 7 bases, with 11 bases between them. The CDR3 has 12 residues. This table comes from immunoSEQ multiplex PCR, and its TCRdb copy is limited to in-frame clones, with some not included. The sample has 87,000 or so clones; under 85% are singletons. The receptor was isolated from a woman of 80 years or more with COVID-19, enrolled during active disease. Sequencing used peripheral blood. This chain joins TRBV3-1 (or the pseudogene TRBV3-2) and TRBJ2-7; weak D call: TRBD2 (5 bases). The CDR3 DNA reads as TGTGCCAGCAGCCGCATCACGGGGGAGCAGTACTTC. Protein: CASSRITGEQYF.